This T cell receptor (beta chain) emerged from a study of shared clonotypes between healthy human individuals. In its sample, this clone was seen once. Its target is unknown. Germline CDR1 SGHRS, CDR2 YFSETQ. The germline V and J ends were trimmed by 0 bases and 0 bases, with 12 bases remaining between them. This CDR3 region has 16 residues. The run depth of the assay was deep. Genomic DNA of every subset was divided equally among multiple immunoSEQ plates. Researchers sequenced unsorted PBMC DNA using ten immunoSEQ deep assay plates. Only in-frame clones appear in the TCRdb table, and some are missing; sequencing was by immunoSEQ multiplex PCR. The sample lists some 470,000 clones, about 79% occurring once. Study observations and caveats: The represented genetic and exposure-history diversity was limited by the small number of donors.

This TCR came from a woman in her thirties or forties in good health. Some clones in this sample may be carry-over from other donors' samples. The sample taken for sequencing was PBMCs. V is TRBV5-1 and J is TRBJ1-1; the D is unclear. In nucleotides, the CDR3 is TGCGCCAGCAGCTTGGCCAAGGCAGTGATGAACACTGAAGCTTTCTTT. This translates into CASSLAKAVMNTEAFF.